The clone carrying this T cell receptor beta chain was observed a few times. CDR3 length: 15 residues. Trimming removed 4 bases from V and 3 bases from J, with 16 bases in between. Looked up from germline, CDR1 is SGHRS and CDR2 is YFSETQ. Some clones are missing from TCRdb's copy, which holds only in-frame ones; the method was immunoSEQ multiplex PCR. The top ten hold approximately 3.5% of the sample, which has tens of thousands of clones, approximately 85% seen once. These data originate in a study of PD-1 blockade in mismatch repair-deficient tumors. Here the sequenced sample was peripheral blood, taken roughly 75 weeks after starting pembrolizumab. The chain has TRBV5-1 and TRBJ1-2, with D tentatively TRBD1 (5 bases). This receptor was identified in an adult with mismatch repair-deficient cancer. The CDR3 DNA reads TGCGCCAGCAGCCCCACCGGGGACCCTCACTATGGCTACACCTTC. Encoded protein: CASSPTGDPHYGYTF.